This TCR beta chain appears in the sequencing data of a study of CD8+ T cells in alopecia areata. T lymphocytes (CD4+ and CD8+) were sorted from PBMCs. CDR3 length: 14 residues. CDR1 is SEHNR and CDR2 is FQNEAQ in the germline V gene (reference sequence). The V and J ends lost 5 bases and 4 bases respectively, with 11 bases between them. Following RNA extraction, reverse transcription yielded cDNA that acted as the sequencing template. Clones were sequenced by immunoSEQ multiplex PCR, and TCRdb holds only the in-frame ones, with some missing. This sample has about 150,000 clones; about 60% occur once, and the top ten carry under 7.5%.

The chain carries TRBV7-9 and TRBJ2-2, with D tentatively TRBD2 (6 bases). Source: CD4+ T cells sorted from blood, taken at week 0. This receptor was identified in a human donor with alopecia areata. DNA of the CDR3: TGTGCCAGCAGCAGTGGAGGGGTCACCGGGGAGCTGTTTTTT. Its protein is CASSSGGVTGELFF.